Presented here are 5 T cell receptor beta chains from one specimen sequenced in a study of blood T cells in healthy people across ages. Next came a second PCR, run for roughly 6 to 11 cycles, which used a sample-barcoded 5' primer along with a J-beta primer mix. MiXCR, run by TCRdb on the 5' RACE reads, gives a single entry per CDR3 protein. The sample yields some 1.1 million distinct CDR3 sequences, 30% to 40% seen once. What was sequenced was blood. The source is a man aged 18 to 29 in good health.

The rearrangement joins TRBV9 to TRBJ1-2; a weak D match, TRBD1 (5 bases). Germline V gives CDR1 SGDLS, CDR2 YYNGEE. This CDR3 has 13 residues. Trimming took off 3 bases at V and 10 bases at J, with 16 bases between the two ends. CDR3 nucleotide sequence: TGTGCCAGCAGCGGGGTCGCAGGGACTTACTACACCTTC. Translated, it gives CASSGVAGTYYTF.

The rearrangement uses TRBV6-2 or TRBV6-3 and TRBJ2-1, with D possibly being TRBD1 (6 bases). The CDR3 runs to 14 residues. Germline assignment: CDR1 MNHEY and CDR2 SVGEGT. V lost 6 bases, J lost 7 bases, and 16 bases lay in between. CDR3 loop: CASRRVGGRNEQFF. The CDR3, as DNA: TGTGCCAGCAGAAGGGTAGGGGGAAGAAATGAGCAGTTCTTC.

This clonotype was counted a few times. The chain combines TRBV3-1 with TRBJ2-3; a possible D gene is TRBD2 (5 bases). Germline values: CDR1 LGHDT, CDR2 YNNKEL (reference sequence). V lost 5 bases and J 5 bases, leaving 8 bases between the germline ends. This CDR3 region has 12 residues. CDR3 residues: CASSAGVDTQYF. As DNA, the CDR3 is TGTGCCAGCAGCGCCGGGGTAGATACGCAGTATTTT.

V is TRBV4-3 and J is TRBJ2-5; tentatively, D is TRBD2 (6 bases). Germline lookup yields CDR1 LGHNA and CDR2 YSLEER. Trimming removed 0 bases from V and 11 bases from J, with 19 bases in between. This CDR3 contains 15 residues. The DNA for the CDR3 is TGCGCCAGCAGCCAAGATCAAGCGGGTTTTGATGAGCAGTACTTC. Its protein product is CASSQDQAGFDEQYF.

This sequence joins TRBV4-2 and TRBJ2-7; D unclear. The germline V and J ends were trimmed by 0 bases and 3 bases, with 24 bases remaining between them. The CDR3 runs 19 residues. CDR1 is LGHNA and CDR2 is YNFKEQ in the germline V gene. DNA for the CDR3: TGTGCCAGCAGCCAAGACAGCCTGATGGGTGCCGACTTGAACTACGAGCAGTACTTC. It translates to CASSQDSLMGADLNYEQYF.